Below, one T cell receptor (beta chain) is given with its context. The sample comes from a study of blood T cell repertoires in COVID-19. Study details: Samples representing acute and convalescent COVID-19 were sourced from the United States, Italy and Spain. In each case, the material was cDNA or gDNA derived from T cells, B-cell-depleted T cells, or PBMCs.

Seattle's cohort entered during active infection and was followed longitudinally. As processed by the authors: Counts of nucleated cells, estimated from reference gene primer amplification, were obtained. The protocol was immunoSEQ multiplex PCR, while the TCRdb copy is restricted to in-frame clones and leaves out a portion. That table is the source of V, J and clone size, and D and trimming were worked out from the DNA. The repertoire holds 250,000 to 400,000 clones, with about 90% as singletons. The germline CDR1 and CDR2 sequences are SNHLY and FYNNEI. The CDR3 covers 14 residues. The junction had 6 bases not matched to a gene; V was cut back by 5 bases and J by 6 bases.

This sequence joins TRBV2 and TRBJ1-1; TRBD1 agrees at 10 bases. The source of this sequence is a woman between 25 and 40 years old with COVID-19, enrolled during active disease. Sequencing input: peripheral blood. DNA for the CDR3: TGTGCCAGCAGTCCGACAGGGGGCAAGGCTGAAGCTTTCTTT. Translating gives CASSPTGGKAEAFF.